Each of the 28 T cell receptor beta chains below was sequenced from the same sample in a study of blood T cells in healthy people across ages. Primers used in a second PCR of roughly 7 to 11 cycles were a sample-barcoded 5' primer and a J-beta primer mix. TCRdb independently ran MiXCR on the 5' RACE reads; one entry per CDR3 protein. The repertoire holds just over 1 million distinct CDR3 sequences, with around 45% as singletons. The source material was blood. These receptors all stem from a woman aged 55 to 70 in good health.

This clonotype was picked up many times. The V gene is TRBV15, the J gene TRBJ2-6; possibly TRBD2 for D (5 bases). The germline V gene encodes CDR1 LNHNV and CDR2 YYDKDF (reference sequence). CDR3 size: 17 residues. V shed 0 bases and J shed 4 bases, with 13 bases lying between them. CDR3 DNA sequence: TGTGCCACCAGCAGAGATCTGCCCGGGGTCGGGGCCAACGTCCTGACTTTC. It is translated as CATSRDLPGVGANVLTF.

The chain joins TRBV30 to TRBJ2-1; 7 bases agree with TRBD1. The CDR3 length is 14 residues. Germline V lookup: CDR1 GTSNPN, CDR2 SVGIG (reference sequence). The J segment lost 1 base and the V segment lost 4 bases, leaving 4 bases of the junction unmatched. As DNA, the CDR3 is TGTGCCTGGAACCGGGACAGTTCCTACAATGAGCAGTTCTTC. This encodes CAWNRDSSYNEQFF.

This clonotype came up once. One end of the junction is discordant with germline, which a read error may explain. The V and J genes are TRBV6-2 or TRBV6-3 and TRBJ2-1, with 12 positions matching TRBD1. The germline CDR1 and CDR2 sequences are MNHEY and SVGEGT. The CDR3 spans 15 residues. The CDR3 nucleotides read TGTGTCAGCACCTACGGGGACAGGGGGCGCAATGAGCAGTTGTTC. Translation gives CVSTYGDRGRNEQLF.

J is TRBJ2-1 and V is TRBV6-5; the D gene could be TRBD1 or TRBD2 (7 bases each). Germline V gene data show CDR1 as MNHEY and CDR2 as SVGAGI. V was shortened by 5 bases and J by 0 bases, with 14 bases between the two germline ends. The CDR3 contains 16 residues. The CDR3 spells CASSNQGEGSYNEQFF. Written as DNA, the CDR3 is TGTGCCAGCAGTAACCAGGGGGAGGGCTCCTACAATGAGCAGTTCTTC.

A few counts support this clonotype. The chain couples TRBV7-9 to TRBJ2-7; 9 bases fit TRBD2. The V gene's germline CDR1 is SEHNR and CDR2 FQNEAQ (reference sequence). Trimming cost V 5 bases and J 3 bases; bases outside gene matches: 14. There are 17 residues in the CDR3. CDR3 residues: CASSEPTGLAEFYEQYF. The CDR3 region has the DNA TGTGCCAGCAGCGAACCAACGGGACTAGCAGAATTCTACGAGCAGTACTTC. Full variable domain (missing parts from reference TRBV7-9 and TRBJ2-7): DTGVSQNPRHKITKRGQNVTFRCDPISEHNRLYWYRQTLGQGPEFLTYFQNEAQLEKSRLLSDRFSAERPKGSFSTLEIQRTEQGDSAMYLCASSEPTGLAEFYEQYFGPGTRLTVT.

The sample holds a few counts of this clonotype. This chain links TRBV15 with TRBJ1-2, with unresolved D. The CDR3 length is 14 residues. CDR1 and CDR2 from the germline V gene are LNHNV and YYDKDF (reference sequence). Trimming shortened V by 1 base and J by 4 bases, and 10 bases separated the two germline ends. The CDR3 reads CATSRGEAPYGYTF. The DNA for the CDR3 is TGTGCCACCAGCAGAGGCGAGGCCCCCTATGGCTACACCTTC.

On this clonotype: A much bigger clone sits one base away, suggesting this may be a read error. The rearrangement links TRBV7-9 to TRBJ2-7; weak D call: TRBD2 (6 bases). Per the germline V gene, CDR1 is SEHNR and CDR2 is FQNEAQ (reference sequence). This CDR3 contains 12 residues. The CDR3 is CSSSLWGDEQYF. The DNA of the CDR3 is TGTTCCAGCAGCTTATGGGGGGACGAGCAGTACTTC.

This clonotype was picked up a small number of times. V usage is TRBV27 and J usage is TRBJ1-4; the D gene is possibly TRBD1 (6 bases). The V gene lost 6 bases and the J gene lost 7 bases, with 18 bases spanning the gap. The CDR3 consists of 15 residues. Germline CDR1 is MNHEY and CDR2 is SMNVEV (reference sequence). The CDR3 region has the DNA TGTGCCAGCAGCCGATCGGGGGGCGTTAGTGAAAAACTGTTTTTT. This gives the protein CASSRSGGVSEKLFF.

This clonotype turned up a few times. The chain is built from TRBV6-1 and TRBJ1-1, with D uncertain. The CDR3 extends over 13 amino acids. Germline CDR1 and CDR2: MNHNS and SASEGT. V was shortened by 3 bases and J by 1 base, with 6 bases between the two germline ends. The CDR3 DNA reads TGTGCCAGCAGTGAGTACGGGAACACTGAAGCTTTCTTT. As protein: CASSEYGNTEAFF.

V usage is TRBV3-1 and J usage is TRBJ2-4; TRBD2 agrees at 11 bases. Judging by the DNA end, TRBJ2-7 fits better; the J call may be wrong. There are 15 residues in the CDR3. Germline V gene lookup returns CDR1 LGHDT and CDR2 YNNKEL (reference sequence). CDR3 protein: CASSFSGRALDEQYF. The CDR3 DNA reads as TGTGCCAGCAGCTTTAGCGGGAGGGCTTTGGACGAGCAGTACTTC.

This clonotype was observed a handful of times. V and J are TRBV29-1 and TRBJ2-7; D possibly corresponds to TRBD2 (6 bases). V lost 4 bases to trimming and J lost 6 bases, with 13 bases between them. The germline V gene encodes CDR1 SQVTM and CDR2 ANQGSEA. The CDR3 extends over 12 amino acids. CDR3 coding DNA: TGCAGCGTTGCAAGGGGACTCGGCGAGCAGTACTTC. It translates to CSVARGLGEQYF.

There are many counts of this clonotype. V gene TRBV20-1 combines with J gene TRBJ2-7; D is perhaps TRBD2 (6 bases). The CDR3 sequence is 12 residues long. Trimming cost V 3 bases and J 5 bases, with 11 bases left between them. Per germline, CDR1 DFQATT and CDR2 SNEGSKA (reference sequence). The CDR3 here is CSASGRSDEQYF. The CDR3 DNA reads as TGCAGTGCTAGTGGGAGGTCTGACGAGCAGTACTTC.

The chain recombines TRBV20-1 with TRBJ2-4, with TRBD2 matching 7 bases. The CDR3 loop spans 14 amino acids. The germline V gene encodes CDR1 DFQATT and CDR2 SNEGSKA (reference sequence). With V trimmed by 1 base and J by 1 base, 1 base remained unmatched. The chain's CDR3 is CSARGGGAKNIQYF. In DNA form, the CDR3 reads TGCAGTGCTAGAGGGGGAGGGGCCAAAAACATTCAGTACTTC.

The table lists this clonotype with many counts. This chain links TRBV11-2 with TRBJ2-1; TRBD2 aligns across 14 bases. Germline CDR1 SGHAT, CDR2 FQNNGV. The CDR3 contains 16 residues. Losses at the gene ends were 4 bases for V and 4 bases for J; bases not matched to a gene: 3. CDR3 protein: CASSSRTSGRYNEQFF. CDR3 nucleotide sequence: TGTGCCAGCAGCTCGAGGACTAGCGGGAGGTACAATGAGCAGTTCTTC.

This clonotype was picked up a small number of times. The chain carries TRBV27 and TRBJ2-7, with 8 bases aligning to TRBD2. Germline CDR1 MNHEY, CDR2 SMNVEV (reference sequence). V dropped 4 bases and J dropped 3; count of bases not matched to a gene: 2. The CDR3 is 13 residues long. CDR3 bases: TGTGCCAGCAGTTCGGGACTAGTCTACGAGCAGTACTTC. Translating gives CASSSGLVYEQYF.

The chain joins TRBV27 to TRBJ2-3; the D is unclear. CDR3 length: 14 residues. The V gene's germline CDR1 is MNHEY and CDR2 SMNVEV (reference sequence). Trimming took off 7 bases at V and 0 bases at J, with 11 bases between the two ends. Written as DNA, the CDR3 is TGTGCCAGCAACAAGGGCGGTAGCACAGATACGCAGTATTTT. Translation: CASNKGGSTDTQYF.

The genes are TRBV6-1 and TRBJ2-7; 8 nucleotides match TRBD2. Germline trimming cut 6 bases from V and 4 bases from J; bases unmatched to any gene: 8. CDR1 and CDR2 from the germline V gene are MNHNS and SASEGT. This CDR3 comprises 14 residues. The CDR3 region has the DNA TGTGCCAGCAGCGGGGGGGGTATTCGGTACGAGCAGTACTTC. Its translation: CASSGGGIRYEQYF.

The chain employs TRBV5-6 and TRBJ2-5; D gene unclear. V lost 0 bases to trimming and J lost 3 bases, with 9 bases between them. The CDR3 loop spans 14 amino acids. Germline loops: CDR1 SGHDT, CDR2 YYEEEE. CDR3 nucleotides: TGTGCCAGCAGCTTGGAAGGGTCTGAAGAGACCCAGTACTTC. As protein: CASSLEGSEETQYF.

The chain carries TRBV2 and TRBJ2-4; no definite D call. This CDR3 is built from 11 residues. V gave up 3 bases and J gave up 12 bases, with 9 bases separating them. The germline gives CDR1 SNHLY, CDR2 FYNNEI. DNA for the CDR3: TGTGCCAGCAGTGAGCTGACGGCTCAGTACTTC. This sequence encodes CASSELTAQYF.

The genes are TRBV5-1 and TRBJ2-1; D remains ambiguous. The CDR3 has 16 amino acids. Germline CDR1 and CDR2: SGHRS and YFSETQ. Trimming took 0 bases from V and 7 from J, leaving 17 bases between them. The CDR3 sequence: CASSLGTFLVNNEQFF. CDR3 DNA: TGCGCCAGCAGCTTGGGTACTTTTTTAGTAAATAATGAGCAGTTCTTC.

This chain joins TRBV7-2 and TRBJ1-6; D is undetermined. From germline, CDR1 is SGHTA and CDR2 FQGNSA. The length of the CDR3 is 15 residues. Trimming removed 5 bases from V and 10 bases from J, with 18 bases in between. CDR3 in amino acids: CASSRERTGVSPLHF. The CDR3 DNA follows: TGTGCCAGCAGCAGAGAGCGGACTGGGGTGTCACCCCTCCACTTT.

This chain joins TRBV6-5 and TRBJ2-7; a weak D match, TRBD2 (6 bases). Trimming pared 2 bases from V and 4 bases from J, leaving 12 bases between. CDR1 is MNHEY and CDR2 is SVGAGI in the germline V gene. CDR3 length: 14 amino acids. CDR3 DNA sequence: TGTGCCAGCAGTTACGGAGGGGCCATTTACGAGCAGTACTTC. Translated, it gives CASSYGGAIYEQYF.

The chain uses TRBV4-1 and TRBJ1-2, with D possibly TRBD1 on 5 matching bases. The CDR3 totals 15 residues. Trimming cost V 3 bases and J 1 base, with 12 bases left between them. CDR1 is MGHRA and CDR2 is YSYEKL in the germline V gene. CDR3 bases: TGCGCCAGCAGCCAGGGACCGGGCCTTAACTATGGCTACACCTTC. Encoded protein: CASSQGPGLNYGYTF.

This chain joins TRBV6-2 or TRBV6-3 and TRBJ2-7; 9 bases are a match to TRBD1. Germline CDR1 and CDR2: MNHEY and SVGEGT. Unmatched junction bases numbered 11, after V lost 0 bases and J lost 5 bases. The CDR3 is made up of 17 amino acids. CDR3 amino acids: CASSYSVRDRVTNEQYF. In DNA form, the CDR3 reads TGTGCCAGCAGTTACTCGGTGCGGGACAGGGTCACGAACGAGCAGTACTTC.

This sequence joins TRBV12-3 or TRBV12-4 and TRBJ2-5; D might be TRBD1 or TRBD2, each matching 5 bases. The CDR3 runs to 14 residues. Trimming took off 6 bases at V and 5 bases at J, with 16 bases between the two ends. Written as DNA, the CDR3 is TGTGCCAGCAGCCCTTCGGGGTGGGGGGAGACCCAGTACTTC. As protein: CASSPSGWGETQYF.

The sample holds a few counts of this clonotype. The chain combines TRBV10-2 with TRBJ2-3, with D possibly being TRBD2 (5 bases). Germline CDR1 reads WSHSY; CDR2 reads SAAADI. CDR3 length: 16 amino acids. Deletions cut 4 bases from V and 0 bases from J, with 14 bases between. CDR3 residues: CASSGSAAGSTDTQYF. CDR3 bases: TGCGCCAGCAGTGGATCTGCGGCGGGTAGCACAGATACGCAGTATTTT.

This clonotype was counted a few times. The chain links TRBV15 to TRBJ1-6; D is undetermined. Deletions cut 0 bases from V and 9 bases from J, with 0 bases between. This CDR3 comprises 11 residues. Germline V CDR1 and CDR2: LNHNV, YYDKDF (reference sequence). DNA of the CDR3: TGTGCCACCAGCAGAGATTCACCCCTCCACTTT. Translation: CATSRDSPLHF.

This clonotype was detected only a few times. Here the CDR3 reads CASSFEGSQGREQYF. The CDR3, as DNA: TGTGCCAGCAGTTTTGAGGGGTCTCAGGGGCGCGAGCAGTACTTC. This chain links TRBV12-3 or TRBV12-4 with TRBJ2-5; possible D gene TRBD1, 6 bases. The better agreement between TRBJ2-7 and the DNA end casts doubt on the J call. The CDR3 covers 15 residues.